This TCR beta chain was observed in a study of T cells in Graves' hyperthyroidism and ophthalmopathy. This clonotype came up a few times. Its antigen is unknown. Trimming took off 0 bases at V and 4 bases at J, with 10 bases between the two ends. Germline V gene sequence: CDR1 LGHNA, CDR2 YNFKEQ. The CDR3 extends over 15 amino acids. Duration under 3 months, a NOSPECS grade of at least 4, and a Clinical Activity Score of at least 3 characterized the ophthalmopathy patients. The PBMCs studied were ones that came from 10 ml fresh peripheral blood. Study outcomes and limitations: Most thyroid clonotypes that were expanded above 0.001 also turned up in blood. In validation, the model predicted ophthalmopathy. These predictions came a median about 6.5 months before onset.

Researchers took RNA transcripts and amplified the TCR beta CDR3 regions from them. First-round RT-PCR with HTBI primers amplified the TCR CDR3 region. TCRdb reprocessed the multiplex PCR reads with MiXCR, giving one entry per CDR3 protein. The sample contains 500,000 or so distinct CDR3 sequences, about 16% of which appear only once. Input material: blood. This chain joins TRBV4-2 and TRBJ2-1; perhaps TRBD1 as D (5 bases). The clonotype was recovered from a woman aged 25 to 39 with Graves' ophthalmopathy. The CDR3 sequence: CASSQEGQSYNEQFF. DNA for the CDR3: TGTGCCAGCAGCCAAGAGGGGCAATCGTACAATGAGCAGTTCTTC.